A selection of T cell receptor beta chains follows, all from one sample in a study of blood T cell repertoires in COVID-19. Measured with immunoSEQ multiplex PCR; TCRdb has only the in-frame clones, and not every one. The repertoire holds 230,000 or so clones, with around 82% as singletons. Sequenced material: peripheral blood. These receptors were obtained from a man aged 50 to 59 with active or convalescent COVID-19. CDR3s include the opening cysteine and the closing phenylalanine or tryptophan. A D gene is named only where the DNA matches it firmly. A row's size may be missing; if present it is once, few, many or a size class.

CASSPTPDRGNSPLHF	TGTGCCAGCAGCCCAACCCCGGACAGGGGTAATTCACCCCTCCACTTT	16	once	TRBD1	TRBV5-4	TRBJ1-6
CSVLIDTEAFF	TGCAGCGTGTTAATTGACACTGAAGCTTTCTTT	11	NA	NA	TRBV29-1	TRBJ1-1
CASSPLAENSPLHF	TGTGCCAGCAGCCCCCTTGCAGAAAATTCACCCCTCCACTTT	14	few	NA	TRBV9	TRBJ1-6
CASSSPRETQYF	TGTGCCAGCAGCTCCCCTCGGGAGACCCAGTACTTC	12	once	NA	TRBV5-4	TRBJ2-5
CASSFSRTTRSDTQYF	TGTGCCAGCAGCTTCTCTCGGACTACCCGGTCGGATACGCAGTATTTT	16	NA	NA	TRBV7-2	TRBJ2-3
CAISDPDRGRNTEAFF	TGTGCCATCAGTGACCCGGACAGGGGGAGGAACACTGAAGCTTTCTTT	16	NA	TRBD1	TRBV10-3	TRBJ1-1
CASKLAGGSYNSPLHF	TGTGCCAGCAAGTTGGCCGGAGGATCCTATAATTCACCCCTCCACTTT	16	NA	NA	TRBV2	TRBJ1-6
CASSLGTGRNEQFF	TGTGCCAGCAGCTTGGGGACAGGAAGAAATGAGCAGTTCTTC	14	NA	TRBD1	TRBV5-8	TRBJ2-1
CASSLVGFRVLYNEQFF	TGTGCCAGCAGCTTGGTTGGGTTCAGGGTACTCTACAATGAGCAGTTCTTC	17	NA	NA	TRBV5-6	TRBJ2-1
CARSTGSANTEAFF	TGTGCCAGGTCCACGGGGTCGGCGAACACTGAAGCTTTCTTT	14	NA	NA	TRBV2	TRBJ1-1
CASSQVKTEAFF	TGTGCCAGCAGCCAAGTTAAGACAGAAGCTTTCTTT	12	NA	NA	TRBV3-1/TRBV3-2	TRBJ1-1
CASSYLAGGSYEQYF	TGTGCCAGCAGTTACCTAGCGGGGGGTTCCTACGAGCAGTACTTC	15	NA	TRBD2	TRBV6-5	TRBJ2-7
CASSLERVPGGELFF	TGTGCCAGCAGCTTAGAACGCGTGCCGGGCGGGGAGCTGTTTTTT	15	NA	NA	TRBV11-2	TRBJ2-2
CASSISEDDSYEQYF	TGTGCCAGTAGTATCAGCGAGGATGACTCCTACGAGCAGTACTTC	15	NA	NA	TRBV19	TRBJ2-7
CAWVSLVRLAKNIQYF	TGTGCCTGGGTCTCGCTCGTGAGGTTAGCCAAAAACATTCAGTACTTC	16	NA	NA	TRBV30	TRBJ2-4
CASSPREGPGEAFF	TGTGCCAGCTCACCTCGCGAGGGTCCTGGGGAAGCTTTCTTT	14	NA	NA	TRBV18	TRBJ1-1
CASSEGQGYGYTF	TGTGCCAGCAGCGAAGGACAGGGCTATGGCTACACCTTC	13	NA	TRBD1	TRBV7-8	TRBJ1-2
CASNPSGASYNEQFF	TGTGCCAGCAACCCCAGCGGGGCCTCCTACAATGAGCAGTTCTTC	15	NA	TRBD2	TRBV9	TRBJ2-1
CASSLAGDSEAFF	TGTGCCAGCAGCTTAGCAGGGGACAGTGAAGCTTTCTTT	13	NA	TRBD1	TRBV7-9	TRBJ1-1
CASSPDSNEQFF	TGTGCCAGCAGCCCGGACAGCAATGAGCAGTTCTTC	12	once	NA	TRBV6-2/TRBV6-3	TRBJ2-1
CASSISRMNTEAFF	TGTGCCAGTAGTATTTCCAGAATGAACACTGAAGCTTTCTTT	14	NA	NA	TRBV19	TRBJ1-1
CSASPYRGNGYTF	TGCAGTGCTAGTCCTTACAGGGGAAATGGCTACACCTTC	13	NA	TRBD1	TRBV20-1	TRBJ1-2
CASSPRTPGDGYTF	TGTGCCAGCAGTCCCCGGACTCCAGGGGACGGCTACACCTTC	14	NA	NA	TRBV6-6	TRBJ1-2
CASSQYPGTSDQETQYF	TGTGCCAGCAGCCAATACCCGGGAACTAGCGACCAAGAGACCCAGTACTTC	17	NA	TRBD2	TRBV4-2	TRBJ2-5
CVRSHPGTGGEKLFF	TGTGTCAGAAGCCACCCTGGGACAGGGGGTGAAAAACTGTTTTTT	15	NA	NA	TRBV7-5	TRBJ1-4
CASSPLAGGLVGNEQFF	TGTGCCAGCAGTCCCCTGGCGGGGGGGCTGGTAGGCAATGAGCAGTTCTTC	17	few	TRBD2	TRBV27	TRBJ2-1
CASVADRGLNTEAFF	TGTGCCAGCGTCGCGGACAGGGGTCTAAACACTGAAGCTTTCTTT	15	NA	TRBD1	TRBV28	TRBJ1-1
CASSAAGSSPLHF	TGTGCCAGCAGCGCCGCCGGTAGCTCACCCCTCCACTTT	13	NA	NA	TRBV7-9	TRBJ1-6
CASSSPGQGISGANVLTF	TGTGCCAGCAGTTCACCGGGACAGGGGATCTCTGGGGCCAACGTCCTGACTTTC	18	NA	TRBD1	TRBV5-6	TRBJ2-6
CASSQSTGTGGSPLHF	TGTGCCAGCAGCCAGTCTACCGGGACAGGGGGCTCACCCCTCCACTTT	16	NA	TRBD1	TRBV4-2	TRBJ1-6
CAWSVQGAAKNIQYF	TGTGCCTGGAGTGTACAGGGGGCGGCCAAAAACATTCAGTACTTC	15	NA	TRBD1	TRBV30	TRBJ2-4
CASSGTGLGNTIYF	TGTGCCAGCAGCGGCACAGGGTTGGGAAACACCATATATTTT	14	NA	NA	TRBV9	TRBJ1-3
CASSPDSSNQPQHF	TGTGCCAGCTCACCCGACAGTAGCAATCAGCCCCAGCATTTT	14	NA	NA	TRBV18	TRBJ1-5
CASSLDRGPGTEAFF	TGCGCCAGCAGCTTAGACAGGGGGCCGGGCACTGAAGCTTTCTTT	15	NA	TRBD1	TRBV5-1	TRBJ1-1
CASSLGGLTFSYEQYF	TGTGCCAGCAGTTTAGGGGGACTCACCTTTTCCTACGAGCAGTACTTC	16	NA	NA	TRBV28	TRBJ2-7
CASIGTSSNQPQHF	TGTGCCAGTATAGGGACAAGTAGCAATCAGCCCCAGCATTTT	14	NA	NA	TRBV19	TRBJ1-5
CASSGPLINEKLFF	TGTGCCAGCAGTGGGCCCCTCATTAATGAAAAACTGTTTTTT	14	NA	NA	TRBV2	TRBJ1-4
CASSAMRVRNEQFF	TGTGCCAGCAGCGCTATGAGGGTTCGCAATGAGCAGTTCTTC	14	NA	NA	TRBV9	TRBJ2-1
CSVGGGAGNTIYF	TGCAGCGTTGGGGGGGGAGCAGGAAACACCATATATTTT	13	NA	NA	TRBV29-1	TRBJ1-3
CASSLEAGGRETQYF	TGCGCCAGCAGTTTGGAAGCGGGGGGGCGAGAGACCCAGTACTTC	15	NA	TRBD2	TRBV4-1	TRBJ2-5
CASSQGSTGGNTEAFF	TGCGCCAGCAGCCAGGGGTCGACAGGGGGGAACACTGAAGCTTTCTTT	16	NA	TRBD1	TRBV5-1	TRBJ1-1
CASSEGQGRTDTQYF	TGCGCCAGCAGCGAGGGACAGGGTAGGACAGATACGCAGTATTTT	15	NA	TRBD1	TRBV5-1	TRBJ2-3
CARGTSGDGGNTIYF	TGTGCCAGAGGAACATCAGGGGATGGTGGAAACACCATATATTTT	15	NA	NA	TRBV5-3	TRBJ1-3